A single T cell receptor beta chain is shown here with its context. These data are taken from a study of blood T cell repertoires in COVID-19. About the research overall: In each case, the material was cDNA or gDNA derived from T cells, B-cell-depleted T cells, or PBMCs.

The CDR3 loop spans 12 amino acids. CDR1 and CDR2 from the germline V gene are SGHRS and YFSETQ. Trimming left V 0 bases short and J 7 bases short, with 7 bases between. The protocol was immunoSEQ multiplex PCR, while the TCRdb copy is restricted to in-frame clones and leaves out a portion. The sample yields about 400,000 clones, 85% to 90% seen once. The chain is built from TRBV5-1 and TRBJ1-1; unclear D gene. The sample comprised PBMCs or T cells enriched from blood (not recorded which). This clonotype was obtained from a woman aged 25 to 45 who had recovered from COVID-19. DNA of the CDR3: TGCGCCAGCAGCTTGGAACAGCTTGAAGCTTTCTTT. Encoded protein: CASSLEQLEAFF.